The rows below give T cell receptor beta chains drawn from one sample of a study of blood T cell repertoires in COVID-19. TCRdb's copy holds only in-frame clones and misses some; the assay was immunoSEQ multiplex PCR. Among 250,000 or so clones, roughly 86% were seen once, and the ten largest hold approximately 10%. Sequenced material: peripheral blood. These receptors were obtained from a man aged 40-55 years with active or convalescent COVID-19. Each CDR3 is given with its conserved first and last residue. D genes are given only for firm matches. Size tells how often a clone was seen (once, few, many) or the class of an expanded clone, and some rows leave it out.

j_call v_call d_call clone_size cdr3_aa cdr3_nt
TRBJ1-2 TRBV3-1/TRBV3-2 TRBD1 once CASSPGQGRFYGYTF TGTGCCAGCAGCCCCGGACAGGGACGGTTCTATGGCTACACCTTC
TRBJ2-1 TRBV5-1 NA NA CASRFSQGNEQFF TGCGCCAGCAGGTTCTCACAGGGCAATGAGCAGTTCTTC
TRBJ1-1 TRBV7-9 NA NA CASSFGVRAFF TGTGCCAGCAGCTTCGGGGTTCGGGCTTTCTTT
TRBJ1-5 TRBV19 TRBD1 NA CASSEPGTGWGNQPQHF TGTGCCAGTAGTGAACCCGGGACAGGGTGGGGCAATCAGCCCCAGCATTTT
TRBJ2-7 TRBV30 NA NA CAWSRGEQYF TGTGCCTGGAGTCGGGGAGAGCAGTACTTC
TRBJ2-7 TRBV6-5 NA NA CASSTSGEGQQYF TGTGCCAGCAGTACCTCCGGGGAAGGGCAGCAGTACTTC
TRBJ2-1 TRBV7-2 TRBD2 NA CASSLVLAGEDEQFF TGTGCCAGCAGCTTAGTACTAGCGGGGGAGGATGAGCAGTTCTTC
TRBJ2-1 TRBV6-5 NA once CASSRLAAYNEQFF TGTGCCAGCAGTCGCCTAGCTGCCTACAATGAGCAGTTCTTC
TRBJ1-5 TRBV7-9 NA NA CASSLVADQPQHF TGTGCCAGCAGCTTAGTGGCAGATCAGCCCCAGCATTTT
TRBJ1-5 TRBV5-5 NA NA CASSLGGFWGNQPQHF TGTGCCAGCAGTCTCGGAGGATTTTGGGGTAATCAGCCCCAGCATTTT
TRBJ2-1 TRBV19 TRBD2 few CASSLAVGSGGANEQFF TGTGCCAGTAGCCTGGCGGTGGGGAGCGGGGGGGCCAATGAGCAGTTCTTC
TRBJ2-5 TRBV5-6 TRBD2 NA CASSPTSGRGQETQYF TGTGCCAGCAGCCCAACTAGCGGGAGAGGGCAAGAGACCCAGTACTTC
TRBJ2-2 TRBV5-1 NA NA CASSLTQREGGELFF TGCGCCAGCAGCTTGACCCAACGGGAAGGCGGGGAGCTGTTTTTT
TRBJ1-5 TRBV5-1 TRBD1 NA CASSLGDRGDGQPQHF TGCGCCAGCAGCTTGGGGGACAGGGGAGATGGTCAGCCCCAGCATTTT
TRBJ2-2 TRBV9 NA NA CASSVSGVGTGELFF TGTGCCAGCAGCGTATCAGGGGTGGGCACCGGGGAGCTGTTTTTT
TRBJ1-2 TRBV9 TRBD1 NA CASSGAGQGALNYGYTF TGTGCCAGCAGCGGAGCGGGACAGGGGGCGCTTAACTATGGCTACACCTTC
TRBJ2-1 TRBV30 TRBD2 once CAWSGLAGGNNEQFF TGTGCCTGGAGCGGACTAGCGGGGGGAAACAATGAGCAGTTCTTC
TRBJ1-6 TRBV30 NA NA CAWSPRQGVNSPLHF TGTGCCTGGAGTCCTCGGCAGGGTGTAAATTCACCCCTCCACTTT
TRBJ2-7 TRBV6-5 TRBD1 NA CASRGPGQNYEQYF TGTGCCAGCAGAGGACCGGGACAGAACTACGAGCAGTACTTC
TRBJ2-3 TRBV29-1 TRBD1 few CSVTNVLDRATDTQYF TGCAGCGTGACGAATGTCTTGGACAGGGCCACAGATACGCAGTATTTT